Reported below is one T cell receptor (beta chain). No antigen is known for it. This record belongs to a study of cytomegalovirus exposure and HLA in healthy donors. Study findings and constraints: Most TCR sequences showed up rarely, but some public TCRs showed up in many donors. CMV serostatus alone was available as immune exposure information. Cytomegalovirus status was reportedly diagnosed by the classifier with high sensitivity and specificity.

60 Vbeta and 13 Jbeta primers were used in PCR. Repertoires were generated with immunoSEQ multiplex PCR, while TCRdb's copy carries only in-frame clones and drops some. Of roughly 110,000 clones in the sample, over 60% were seen once. The CDR3 runs to 15 residues. V shed 5 bases, J shed 5 bases, and the junction held 10 bases outside the gene matches. The V gene's germline CDR1 is SGHRS and CDR2 YFSETQ. The sequencing sample was made of PBMCs. The J gene is TRBJ2-7, the V gene TRBV5-1; 10 bases line up with TRBD2. The TCR was taken from a male donor in good health and CMV-seronegative. DNA for the CDR3: TGCGCCAGCAGTCCTAGCGGGAGTCTCTATCACGAGCAGTACTTC. Translating it yields CASSPSGSLYHEQYF.